Described below is a single T cell receptor (beta chain) sequence and its context. This sample was taken from a study of blood T cell repertoires in COVID-19. Assay used: immunoSEQ multiplex PCR; TCRdb lists only in-frame clones, some missing. The sample holds some 460,000 clones, roughly nine tenths seen once. Cohort assignment relied on participant-reported clinical history. The sample comprised PBMCs or T cells enriched from blood (not recorded which). The origin of this receptor is a woman under 30 with acute COVID-19.

The CDR3 spells CASTQGDRVNSPLHF. The DNA for the CDR3 is TGTGCCAGTACCCAGGGAGACAGGGTCAATTCACCCCTCCACTTT. The rearrangement joins TRBV19 to TRBJ1-6; the match to TRBD1 covers 7 bases. V trimming: 7 bases; J trimming: 7 bases; junction bases outside the gene matches: 10. Germline assignment: CDR1 LNHDA and CDR2 SQIVND (reference sequence). The length of the CDR3 is 15 residues.